These 8 T cell receptor beta chains share one sample of origin, sequenced in a study of blood T cells in healthy people across ages (dated by TCRdb to about 2015). The library relied on 5' RACE. The sample was run on an Illumina HiSeq 2500. A second PCR of about 7 to 12 cycles was performed with a sample-barcoded 5' primer and a J-beta primer mix. In TCRdb, the public reads were trimmed at Q25 with fastp and aligned with MiXCR, with productive beta chains retained. Rows merge per CDR3 protein into single entries with the most common DNA and genes. For this sample there are about 970,000 distinct CDR3 sequences; around 54% appear just once. The ten largest clones add up to 20% to 25% of the sample. What was sequenced was blood. These receptors all come from a woman in her sixties or seventies in good health.

The chain recombines TRBV20-1 with TRBJ1-1, with unresolved D. The length of the CDR3 is 14 residues. V lost 6 bases and J lost 4, with 18 bases in between. The germline CDR1 and CDR2 sequences are DFQATT and SNEGSKA (reference sequence). The CDR3 sequence: CSALARALGTEAFF. The CDR3, as DNA: TGCAGTGCCCTAGCTAGGGCCTTGGGCACTGAAGCTTTCTTT.

A few counts support this clonotype. The chain joins TRBV4-1 to TRBJ2-7; the D gene is possibly TRBD1 (6 bases). Per germline, CDR1 MGHRA and CDR2 YSYEKL. Between the trimmed V and J ends, which lost 4 bases and 0 bases, there was a span of 22 bases. This CDR3 is 18 amino acids long. In DNA, the CDR3 is TGCGCCAGCAGCCTAGTCCTACAAGACAGGTTTGGCTCCTACGAGCAGTACTTC. Amino acids: CASSLVLQDRFGSYEQYF.

The rearrangement joins TRBV7-2 to TRBJ1-4, with 9 bases identical to TRBD1. V lost 4 bases, J lost 5 bases, and 5 bases stayed unmatched. Germline V gene lookup returns CDR1 SGHTA and CDR2 FQGNSA. The CDR3 totals 15 residues. CDR3 sequence: CASSSQTGGNEKLFF. The CDR3 bases are TGTGCCAGCAGCTCCCAGACAGGGGGGAATGAAAAACTGTTTTTT.

V gene TRBV29-1 combines with J gene TRBJ2-5, with TRBD2 identical over 8 bases. With V trimmed by 0 bases and J by 5 bases, 8 bases remained unmatched. The CDR3 totals 15 residues. Germline V gene sequence: CDR1 SQVTM, CDR2 ANQGSEA. This CDR3 is CSVEDGAGVLETQYF. The CDR3 DNA follows: TGCAGCGTTGAAGATGGAGCGGGAGTCTTGGAGACCCAGTACTTC.

Concerning this clonotype itself: A single base separates this from a much larger clone, so it may be a read error. The chain links TRBV24-1 to TRBJ2-5; 12 bases are shared with TRBD2. The CDR3 extends over 16 amino acids. CDR1 and CDR2 (germline): KGHDR, SFDVKD. As DNA, the CDR3 is TGTGCCACTGCCCCTTCTAGCGGGAGGGCCACGGAGACCCTGTACTTC. This gives the protein CATAPSSGRATETLYF.

This chain joins TRBV12-3 or TRBV12-4 and TRBJ2-7, with TRBD1 matching over 11 bases. Trimming at V came to 2 bases and at J to 2 bases, leaving 5 bases not matched to a gene. There are 16 residues in the CDR3. This chain's CDR3 is CASSLRGTGGTYEQYF. As DNA, the CDR3 is TGTGCCAGCAGTTTAAGGGGGACAGGGGGTACCTACGAGCAGTACTTC.

The genes are TRBV5-1 and TRBJ2-7; D possibly corresponds to TRBD1 (6 bases). V lost 4 bases to trimming and J lost 3 bases, with 14 bases between them. CDR1 SGHRS and CDR2 YFSETQ come from the germline V gene. CDR3 length: 14 residues. The CDR3 sequence: CASSPSTGFYEQYF. The CDR3 nucleotides are TGCGCCAGCAGCCCCTCGACAGGCTTCTACGAGCAGTACTTC.

V and J are TRBV20-1 and TRBJ2-7; a possible D gene is TRBD1 (6 bases). The V and J ends lost 2 bases and 3 bases respectively, with 17 bases between them. There are 15 residues in the CDR3. Per the germline V gene, CDR1 is DFQATT and CDR2 is SNEGSKA (reference sequence). CDR3 DNA: TGCAGTGCTAGAAATCAATTGGGACATAGCTACGAGCAGTACTTC. Its protein product is CSARNQLGHSYEQYF.